The 10 T cell receptor beta chains given below trace back to one sample, sequenced in a study of cytomegalovirus exposure and HLA in healthy donors. A multiplex PCR was run with 60 Vbeta primers and 13 Jbeta primers. Here immunoSEQ multiplex PCR was the method, and the copy in TCRdb shows in-frame clones only, minus some. The repertoire holds more than 110,000 clones, with roughly 79% as singletons. The sample was PBMCs. These TCRs come from a young man in good health and CMV-seronegative.

The DNA for the CDR3 is TGCGCCAGCAGCTCGAGGGTGTACGGGGAGCTGTTTTTT. Its protein product is CASSSRVYGELFF. The chain couples TRBV5-1 to TRBJ2-2; possibly TRBD2 for D (5 bases). Germline V gene data show CDR1 as SGHRS and CDR2 as YFSETQ. Trimming pared 3 bases from V and 7 bases from J, leaving 10 bases between. The CDR3 is 13 amino acids.

This sequence joins TRBV9 and TRBJ1-2; 7 bases match TRBD1. The CDR3 extends over 15 amino acids. Germline loops: CDR1 SGDLS, CDR2 YYNGEE. Germline trimming cut 3 bases from V and 3 bases from J; bases unmatched to any gene: 8. The CDR3 DNA is TGTGCCAGCAGCGGCCGACAGGGATTTTACTATGGCTACACCTTC. This codes for CASSGRQGFYYGYTF.

This clone was counted once. The chain links TRBV13 to TRBJ1-4; 12 positions agree with TRBD1. Germline V gene lookup returns CDR1 PRHDT and CDR2 FYEKMQ (reference sequence). This CDR3 is 15 amino acids long. The V and J ends lost 5 bases and 11 bases, in that order; junction bases with no gene match: 9. Here the CDR3 DNA reads TGTGCCAGCAGCCGCCCGGGACAGGGGGCGGGGAAACTGTTTTTT. Translated: CASSRPGQGAGKLFF.

The CDR3 DNA is TGTGCCAGCAGCCCACAGGGCCCGGGACCAGGCGTGGGTGGCTACACCTTC. The encoded protein is CASSPQGPGPGVGGYTF. The V and J genes are TRBV5-5 and TRBJ1-2, with a tentative D call TRBD1 (6 bases). The CDR3 is made up of 17 amino acids. Germline CDR1 reads SGHKS; CDR2 reads YYEKEE (reference sequence). Trimming removed 4 bases from V and 7 bases from J, with 26 bases in between.

This clone showed up just a few times. The chain joins TRBV11-2 to TRBJ2-5, with D unresolved. CDR3 size: 14 residues. V lost 2 bases and J 3 bases, leaving 10 bases between the germline ends. In germline, CDR1 is SGHAT, CDR2 FQNNGV. CDR3 protein: CASSLNMPEETQYF. DNA of the CDR3: TGTGCCAGCAGCTTAAATATGCCAGAAGAGACCCAGTACTTC.

The chain joins TRBV29-1 to TRBJ1-6; D unclear. The germline V and J ends were trimmed by 6 bases and 8 bases, with 14 bases remaining between them. This CDR3 is built from 13 residues. Germline V gives CDR1 SQVTM, CDR2 ANQGSEA. The CDR3 DNA reads TGCAGCGTCAAGCCCTCCCGGGATTCACCCCTCCACTTT. Its translation is CSVKPSRDSPLHF.

This chain links TRBV30 with TRBJ1-4; 8 bases map to TRBD1. Germline CDR1 GTSNPN, CDR2 SVGIG (reference sequence). V lost 1 base and J lost 7; bases outside the gene matches: 8. The CDR3 runs 15 residues. The chain's CDR3 is CAWSALGRGLEKLFF. The CDR3 DNA reads as TGTGCCTGGAGTGCGTTGGGCAGGGGGCTTGAAAAACTGTTTTTT.

This clone was detected only a few times. The J gene is TRBJ2-7, the V gene TRBV2; 10 bases map to TRBD1. Germline-derived CDR1 and CDR2 are SNHLY and FYNNEI. J lost 7 bases, V lost 6 bases, and 9 bases had no gene match. The CDR3 runs 14 residues. The CDR3 DNA reads as TGTGCCAGCAGCTCCGGGACAGGGGATAAGGAGCAGTACTTC. It is translated as CASSSGTGDKEQYF. Using reference TRBV2 and TRBJ2-7 for the parts outside the CDR3, the full variable domain is EPEVTQTPSHQVTQMGQEVILRCVPISNHLYFYWYRQILGQKVEFLVSFYNNEISEKSEIFDDQFSVERPDGSNFTLKIRSTKLEDSAMYFCASSSGTGDKEQYFGPGTRLTVT.

This sequence joins TRBV7-9 and TRBJ2-1; TRBD2 agrees at 7 bases. Germline CDR1 SEHNR, CDR2 FQNEAQ (reference sequence). V lost 5 bases to trimming and J lost 8 bases; unmatched junction nucleotides: 9. This CDR3 has 14 residues. The CDR3 nucleotides are TGTGCCAGCAGCCTACCGGGGAGGGGTTATGAGCAGTTCTTC. It yields the protein CASSLPGRGYEQFF.

The rearrangement links TRBV6-6 to TRBJ1-4; 7 bases agree with TRBD1. V lost 5 bases and J lost 14; bases outside the gene matches: 17. Germline values: CDR1 MNHNY, CDR2 SVGAGI (reference sequence). The length of the CDR3 is 15 residues. This CDR3 is CASSVDGTVHEGLFF. In DNA form, the CDR3 reads TGTGCCAGCAGTGTAGACGGGACAGTCCATGAGGGGCTGTTTTTT.